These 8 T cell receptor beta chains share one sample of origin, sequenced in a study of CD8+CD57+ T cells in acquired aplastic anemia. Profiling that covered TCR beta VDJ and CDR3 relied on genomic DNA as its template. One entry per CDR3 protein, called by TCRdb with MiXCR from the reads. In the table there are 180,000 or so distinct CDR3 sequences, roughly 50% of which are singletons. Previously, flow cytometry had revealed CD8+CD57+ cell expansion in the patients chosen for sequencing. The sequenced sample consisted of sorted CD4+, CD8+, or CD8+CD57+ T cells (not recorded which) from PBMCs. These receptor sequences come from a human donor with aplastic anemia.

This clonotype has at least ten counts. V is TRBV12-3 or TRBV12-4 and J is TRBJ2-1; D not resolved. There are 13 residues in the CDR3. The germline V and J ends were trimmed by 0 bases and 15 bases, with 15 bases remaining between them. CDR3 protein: CASSLALAAQRFF. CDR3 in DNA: TGTGCCAGCAGTTTAGCGTTGGCCGCTCAGCGGTTCTTC.

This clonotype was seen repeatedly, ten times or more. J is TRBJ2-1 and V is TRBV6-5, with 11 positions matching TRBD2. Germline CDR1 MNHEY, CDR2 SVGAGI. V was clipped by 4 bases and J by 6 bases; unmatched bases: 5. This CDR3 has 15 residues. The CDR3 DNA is TGTGCCAGCAGTTCCGGGACTAGCGGCCTCAATGAGCAGTTCTTC. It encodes CASSSGTSGLNEQFF.

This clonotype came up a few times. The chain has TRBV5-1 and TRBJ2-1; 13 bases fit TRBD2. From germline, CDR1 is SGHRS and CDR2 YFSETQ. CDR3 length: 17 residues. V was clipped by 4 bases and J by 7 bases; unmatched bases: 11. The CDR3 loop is CASSKGLAGVSINEQFF. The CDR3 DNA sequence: TGCGCCAGCAGCAAAGGACTAGCGGGAGTTAGTATAAATGAGCAGTTCTTC.

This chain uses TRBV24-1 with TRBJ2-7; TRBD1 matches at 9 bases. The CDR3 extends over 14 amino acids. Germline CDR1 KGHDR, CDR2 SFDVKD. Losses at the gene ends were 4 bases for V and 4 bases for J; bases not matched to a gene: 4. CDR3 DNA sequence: TGTGCCACCAGTGACCCCGGGACAGGGTACGAGCAGTACTTC. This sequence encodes CATSDPGTGYEQYF.

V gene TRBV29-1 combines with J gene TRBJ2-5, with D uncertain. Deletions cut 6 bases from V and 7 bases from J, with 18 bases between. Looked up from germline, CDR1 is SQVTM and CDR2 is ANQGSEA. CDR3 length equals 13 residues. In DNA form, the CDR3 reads TGCAGCGTCCACCCAAGGGTTTCGGGGACCCAGTACTTC. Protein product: CSVHPRVSGTQYF.

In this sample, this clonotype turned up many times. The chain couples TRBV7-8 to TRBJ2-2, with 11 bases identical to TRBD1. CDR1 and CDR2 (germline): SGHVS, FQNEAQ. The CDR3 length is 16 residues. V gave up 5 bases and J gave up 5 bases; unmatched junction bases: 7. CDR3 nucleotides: TGTGCCAGCAGCCTAAGGGGGACAGGGGGAACCGGGGAGCTGTTTTTT. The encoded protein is CASSLRGTGGTGELFF.

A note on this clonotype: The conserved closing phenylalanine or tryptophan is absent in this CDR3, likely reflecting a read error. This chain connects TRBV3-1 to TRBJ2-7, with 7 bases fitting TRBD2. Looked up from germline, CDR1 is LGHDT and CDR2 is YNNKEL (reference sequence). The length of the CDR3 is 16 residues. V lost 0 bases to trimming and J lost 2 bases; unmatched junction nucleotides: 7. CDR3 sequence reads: CASSQDTASGPYEQYP. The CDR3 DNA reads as TGTGCCAGCAGCCAAGATACGGCTAGCGGCCCCTACGAGCAGTACCCC.

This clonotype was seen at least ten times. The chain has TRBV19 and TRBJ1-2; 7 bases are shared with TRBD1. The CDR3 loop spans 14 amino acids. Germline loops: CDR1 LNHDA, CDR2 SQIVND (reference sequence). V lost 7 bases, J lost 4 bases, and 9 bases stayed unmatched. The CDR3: CASTEVKGAYGYTF. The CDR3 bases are TGTGCCAGTACCGAGGTCAAGGGGGCCTATGGCTACACCTTC.